These 5 T cell receptor beta chains were sequenced from one sample in a study of patients and donors after allogeneic stem cell transplantation (dated by TCRdb to about 2020). Libraries were made using RT-PCR. Sequencing was performed on a NextSeq 550. TCRdb reran the public reads through fastp at Q25 and MiXCR, keeping productive beta chains. Each entry merges the rows of one CDR3 protein and shows their most common DNA and genes. This sample has about a million distinct CDR3 sequences in its table, and 15% to 20% of those were observed once. About 6% of the sample rests with the top ten. The sequenced sample was blood, either unsorted or a sorted T cell fraction (not recorded which). These receptors were obtained from a human donor who was either an allogeneic HSCT recipient or a stem cell or donor lymphocyte infusion donor (not recorded which). It is not recorded whose cells these are; they may come from a transplant donor.

This clonotype was seen once. This chain uses TRBV6-2 or TRBV6-3 with TRBJ2-3; no firm D call. CDR3 length: 14 residues. Trimming removed 5 bases at V and 6 bases at J, with 15 bases between. Germline V gene data show CDR1 as MNHEY and CDR2 as SVGEGT. Here the CDR3 reads CASSANRVSDTQYF. DNA for the CDR3: TGTGCCAGCAGTGCTAATAGGGTTTCGGATACGCAGTATTTT.

Only a few counts were recorded for this clonotype. The chain carries TRBV7-2 and TRBJ2-3, with D maybe TRBD2 (5 bases). CDR1 is SGHTA and CDR2 is FQGNSA in the germline V gene. The CDR3 length is 13 residues. V shed 3 bases and J shed 6 bases, with 10 bases lying between them. The CDR3 spells CASSFRESDTQYF. The CDR3 bases are TGTGCCAGCAGCTTTCGGGAATCCGATACGCAGTATTTT. Filled out from reference TRBV7-2 and TRBJ2-3, the complete variable domain reads GAGVSQSPSNKVTEKGKDVELRCDPISGHTALYWYRQSLGQGLEFLIYFQGNSAPDKSGLPSDRFSAERTGGSVSTLTIQRTQQEDSAVYLCASSFRESDTQYFGPGTRLTVL.

V usage is TRBV20-1 and J usage is TRBJ2-7; 11 bases align to TRBD1. After removal of 8 bases from V and 4 bases from J, the junction contained 13 bases not matched to a gene. The CDR3 spans 15 residues. Germline V gene data show CDR1 as DFQATT and CDR2 as SNEGSKA (reference sequence). The CDR3 reads CSCITGQGERYEQYF. The CDR3 bases are TGCAGTTGCATAACGGGACAGGGGGAAAGGTACGAGCAGTACTTC.

This clonotype has ten or more counts. This chain uses TRBV9 with TRBJ2-7, with TRBD2 identical over 8 bases. The CDR3 totals 15 residues. The V and J ends lost 3 bases and 2 bases, in that order; junction bases with no gene match: 7. In germline, CDR1 is SGDLS, CDR2 YYNGEE. The CDR3 spells CASSASGGRAYEQYF. CDR3 coding DNA: TGTGCCAGCAGCGCGAGCGGGGGTCGAGCCTACGAGCAGTACTTC.

V and J are TRBV5-4 and TRBJ1-1, with D perhaps TRBD1 (5 bases). The V and J ends lost 4 bases and 1 base respectively, with 14 bases between them. Germline CDR1 is SGHNT and CDR2 is YYREEE (reference sequence). This CDR3 spans 15 amino acids. DNA for the CDR3: TGTGCCAGCAGCATTCCACTGGGGGGGAACACTGAAGCTTTCTTT. Translated: CASSIPLGGNTEAFF. The whole variable domain, filled in from reference TRBV5-4 and TRBJ1-1, reads ETGVTQSPTHLIKTRGQQVTLRCSSQSGHNTVSWYQQALGQGPQFIFQYYREEENGRGNFPPRFSGLQFPNYSSELNVNALELDDSALYLCASSIPLGGNTEAFFGQGTRLTVV.